This paragraph reports one T cell receptor beta chain. The sample comes from a study of blood T cell repertoires in COVID-19. The overall study: From T cells, B-cell-depleted T cells, or PBMCs came the material, which was cDNA or gDNA.

J lost 4 bases, V lost 4 bases, and 8 bases had no gene match. Germline V gives CDR1 LGHDT, CDR2 YNNKEL (reference sequence). The CDR3 totals 15 residues. Original data processing: Amplifying reference gene primers gave estimates of nucleated cell counts. Sequencing used immunoSEQ multiplex PCR; TCRdb keeps in-frame clones, though not all of them. That table is the source of V, J and clone size, and D and trimming were worked out from the DNA. The sample yields around 220,000 clones, roughly 84% seen once. The receptor was derived from a woman aged 40 to 49 who had recovered from COVID-19. The source material was peripheral blood. This chain connects TRBV3-1 (or the pseudogene TRBV3-2) to TRBJ2-5, with 8 nucleotides matching TRBD1. CDR3 DNA: TGTGCCAGCAGCCGGCAGGGGGCAGGGGGAGAGACCCAGTACTTC. Its protein is CASSRQGAGGETQYF.